This TCR beta chain was recorded in a study of T cell changes during pregnancy in multiple sclerosis. V was pared by 8 bases and J by 0 bases, with 11 bases between. Germline-derived CDR1 and CDR2 are MNHNS and SASEGT. This CDR3 has 14 amino acids. The repertoire was sequenced with immunoSEQ multiplex PCR; TCRdb's copy has only in-frame clones and lacks some. This repertoire shows about 79,000 clones, 90% to 95% found once; its top ten account for 0.47%. This TCR was recovered from a female donor with multiple sclerosis, enrolled in a pregnancy study. The chain has TRBV6-1 and TRBJ2-1; D remains unclear. Sequencing was performed on CD4+ T cells from peripheral blood mononuclear cells, taken in the second trimester of pregnancy. For the CDR3, the DNA is TGTGCCAGCCTAGACTCCAGCTCCTACAATGAGCAGTTCTTC. This sequence encodes CASLDSSSYNEQFF.